This TCR beta chain was identified in a study of T cells in Graves' hyperthyroidism and ophthalmopathy. Each diagnosis was grounded in clinical symptoms, serum thyroxine and TRAb, thyroid ultrasound, and orbital computed tomography. Looked up from germline, CDR1 is MNHEY and CDR2 is SVGAGI. The CDR3 runs to 15 residues. With V trimmed by 5 bases and J by 5 bases, 8 bases remained unmatched. Amplified regions were TCR beta CDR3 sequences from RNA transcripts. Carried out on the TCR CDR3, a first-round RT-PCR used the HTBI primer set. Via MiXCR, TCRdb re-called the multiplex PCR reads, giving one row per CDR3 protein. The table lists 600,000 to 800,000 distinct CDR3 sequences, about 35% of them singletons, with less than 35% in the top ten.

The specimen was blood. The chain employs TRBV6-5 and TRBJ2-2; TRBD1 aligns across 7 bases. The source of this sequence is a woman aged 35 to 49 with Graves' hyperthyroidism. The CDR3: CASSTYRGRTGELFF. As DNA, the CDR3 is TGTGCCAGCAGTACCTACAGGGGTCGTACCGGGGAGCTGTTTTTT.